The clone carrying this T cell receptor (beta chain) was counted only a few times. TCRdb keeps only in-frame clones here, not all; method: immunoSEQ multiplex PCR. The table records over 8,500 clones, approximately 68% of them present only once. Trimming removed 3 bases from V and 4 bases from J; junction bases left unmatched: 2. From germline, CDR1 is SQVTM and CDR2 ANQGSEA. The length of the CDR3 is 13 residues. The sample is drawn from a study of radiation and T cells in renal cell carcinoma. The treatment here: treatment-naive control, cytoreductive nephrectomy. Treatment-naive patients without radiation supplied the control tumors at nephrectomy. This renal cell carcinoma was of the clear cell type.

The rearrangement links TRBV29-1 to TRBJ2-2; 7 bases are shared with TRBD1. The clonotype was recovered from a man in his sixties with renal cell carcinoma. Sample: tumor tissue, taken from a patient whose treatment was nephrectomy without radiotherapy. The chain's CDR3 is CSVDGQATGELFF. The DNA of the CDR3 is TGCAGCGTTGATGGACAGGCCACCGGGGAGCTGTTTTTT.